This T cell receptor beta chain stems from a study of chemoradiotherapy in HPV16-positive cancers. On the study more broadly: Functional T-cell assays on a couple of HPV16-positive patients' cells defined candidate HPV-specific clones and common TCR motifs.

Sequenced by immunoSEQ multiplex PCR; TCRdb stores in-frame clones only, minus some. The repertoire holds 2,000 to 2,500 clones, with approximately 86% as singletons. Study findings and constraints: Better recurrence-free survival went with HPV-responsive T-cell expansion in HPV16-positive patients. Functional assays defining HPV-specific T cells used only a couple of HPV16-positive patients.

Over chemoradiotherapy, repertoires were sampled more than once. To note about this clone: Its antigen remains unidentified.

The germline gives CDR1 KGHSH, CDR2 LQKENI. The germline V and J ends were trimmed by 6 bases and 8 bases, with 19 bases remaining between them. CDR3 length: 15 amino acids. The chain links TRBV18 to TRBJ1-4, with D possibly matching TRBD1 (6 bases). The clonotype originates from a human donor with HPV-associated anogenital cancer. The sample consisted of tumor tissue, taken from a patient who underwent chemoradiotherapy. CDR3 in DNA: TGTGCCAGCTCCAACCGCAGGGGCGATTCAGAAAAACTGTTTTTT. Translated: CASSNRRGDSEKLFF.